The next 13 T cell receptor beta chains were all read from a single sample in a study of molecular identifiers for immune sequencing clone quantification. TCRdb ran MiXCR on the PCR reads and lists one entry per CDR3 protein. The sample carries some 320,000 distinct CDR3 sequences, roughly 23% recorded once. The sample taken for sequencing was naive CD8+ T cells from blood, with Jurkat cell RNA spiked in. The subset here: FACS-sorted CD8+CD4-CCR7+CD45RA+ naive T cells. These receptor sequences come from a human donor in good health. Some libraries in this study had Jurkat cell RNA spiked in.

This clonotype has a handful of counts. V and J are TRBV27 and TRBJ2-2, with 10 bases identical to TRBD1. This CDR3 is 15 amino acids long. Germline assignment: CDR1 MNHEY and CDR2 SMNVEV (reference sequence). Trimming at V came to 6 bases and at J to 6 bases, leaving 7 bases not matched to a gene. CDR3 in amino acids: CASRSTGTGAGELFF. The CDR3 coding sequence is TGTGCCAGCAGATCGACCGGGACAGGGGCCGGGGAGCTGTTTTTT.

This chain joins TRBV7-2 and TRBJ2-2, with a weak D call TRBD1 (6 bases). Trimming left V 1 base short and J 8 bases short, with 17 bases between. Germline CDR1 and CDR2: SGHTA and FQGNSA. This CDR3 is 16 amino acids long. The chain's CDR3 is CASSLVDPRGTGELFF. In DNA, the CDR3 is TGTGCCAGCAGCTTAGTGGACCCCAGGGGAACGGGGGAGCTGTTTTTT.

This clonotype was recorded many times. The rearrangement links TRBV7-2 to TRBJ2-2; D ambiguous. The CDR3 is 16 residues long. V was cut by 0 bases and J by 4 bases, with 12 bases left in between. Germline CDR1 is SGHTA and CDR2 is FQGNSA. The CDR3 here is CASSLAYTWSTGELFF. CDR3 coding DNA: TGTGCCAGCAGCTTAGCCTATACCTGGAGCACCGGGGAGCTGTTTTTT. Full variable domain (outside the CDR3, taken from reference TRBV7-2 and TRBJ2-2): GAGVSQSPSNKVTEKGKDVELRCDPISGHTALYWYRQSLGQGLEFLIYFQGNSAPDKSGLPSDRFSAERTGGSVSTLTIQRTQQEDSAVYLCASSLAYTWSTGELFFGEGSRLTVL.

The V call is TRBV6-2 or TRBV6-3, the J call TRBJ2-3; TRBD2 matches 8 bases. This CDR3 has 16 residues. V gave up 5 bases and J gave up 0 bases; unmatched junction bases: 7. Germline-derived CDR1 and CDR2 are MNHEY and SVGEGT. The CDR3 DNA reads as TGTGCCAGCAGTGAACTAGCGGAGATTAGCACAGATACGCAGTATTTT. Translated: CASSELAEISTDTQYF.

As to this clonotype: Since a much larger clone is just one base distant, this may be a read error. The rearrangement uses TRBV27 and TRBJ2-7, with D tentatively TRBD2 (5 bases). Germline V gene sequence: CDR1 MNHEY, CDR2 SMNVEV (reference sequence). This CDR3 is built from 14 residues. The CDR3, as DNA: TGTGCCAGCAGTTTATCACTAGGACCCTACGGGCAGTACTTC. This codes for CASSLSLGPYGQYF.

To note about this clonotype: A read error may be the cause here, since a much bigger clone is one base away. This chain connects TRBV21-1 to TRBJ2-5; TRBD1 was called by the table and not checked on the DNA. TRBV21-1 is marked as a pseudogene. The CDR3 spans 16 residues. The DNA of the CDR3 is TGTGCCAGCAGCAAAGATTCTAGGGCTACCCCCGAGACCCAGTACTTC. It is translated as CASSKDSRATPETQYF.

This rearrangement joins TRBV20-1 to TRBJ2-3; D is unclear. V dropped 0 bases and J dropped 0 bases, with 7 bases sitting between them. This CDR3 comprises 14 residues. Germline CDR1 is DFQATT and CDR2 is SNEGSKA (reference sequence). The CDR3 coding sequence is TGCAGTGCTAGAGATCCGGACAGCACAGATACGCAGTATTTT. Translation gives CSARDPDSTDTQYF.

The rearrangement joins TRBV7-9 to TRBJ2-3; 8 bases map to TRBD1. Per the germline V gene, CDR1 is SEHNR and CDR2 is FQNEAQ (reference sequence). The V segment lost 5 bases and the J segment 4 bases; nucleotides outside the gene matches: 8. The length of the CDR3 is 15 residues. CDR3 nucleotide sequence: TGTGCCAGCAGCCGTTTCGGACAGGGCCCAGATACGCAGTATTTT. The encoded protein is CASSRFGQGPDTQYF.

Regarding this clonotype: This sequence may be a read error, since a much larger clone differs from it by one base. This sequence joins TRBV2 and TRBJ1-2; no clear D. The germline CDR1 and CDR2 sequences are SNHLY and FYNNEI. CDR3 length: 15 amino acids. The chain's CDR3 is CASSSPYETSYDYTF. DNA of the CDR3: TGTGCCAGCAGCTCCCCCTATGAGACCAGCTATGACTACACCTTC.

This chain uses TRBV4-2 with TRBJ1-2; perhaps TRBD1 as D (6 bases). Per germline, CDR1 LGHNA and CDR2 YNFKEQ. The CDR3 contains 16 residues. Trimming pared 0 bases from V and 3 bases from J, leaving 14 bases between. The CDR3 DNA is TGTGCCAGCAGCCAAGATCTAGGGGGGTCTCACTATGGCTACACCTTC. Translation: CASSQDLGGSHYGYTF.

This clonotype was counted only a few times. The rearrangement uses TRBV12-3 or TRBV12-4 and TRBJ2-7; 9 bases map to TRBD1. J lost 6 bases, V lost 5 bases, and 11 bases had no gene match. The CDR3 is made up of 15 amino acids. Here the CDR3 DNA reads TGTGCCAGCAGTCCCACCCCCGGGACAGGGAGCGAGCAGTACTTC. Its translation is CASSPTPGTGSEQYF.

As for this clonotype: A much bigger clone sits one base away, suggesting this may be a read error. In this CDR3 the conserved last residue, phenylalanine or tryptophan, is missing, so a read error is likely. The V and J genes are TRBV13 and TRBJ2-4, with D possibly being TRBD2 (7 bases). This CDR3 contains 18 residues. Germline V CDR1 and CDR2: PRHDT, FYEKMQ (reference sequence). The V gene lost 2 bases and the J gene lost 2 bases, with 19 bases spanning the gap. Here the CDR3 DNA reads TGTGCCAGCAGCTTATCTTATTGGGGGGGCGAGTCCAAAAACATTCAGTACGTC. Residues: CASSLSYWGGESKNIQYV.

The rearrangement uses TRBV3-1 and TRBJ2-4; no firm D call. Trimming took off 1 base at V and 0 bases at J, with 16 bases between the two ends. The CDR3 has 18 amino acids. Germline V gene data show CDR1 as LGHDT and CDR2 as YNNKEL (reference sequence). The CDR3 DNA sequence: TGTGCCAGCAGCCAAGGGGATTTAGGACCTCTAGCCAAAAACATTCAGTACTTC. Translated: CASSQGDLGPLAKNIQYF.